This T cell receptor beta chain was sequenced during a study of blood T cell repertoires in COVID-19 (dated by TCRdb to about 2020). With regard to the full study: Collaborator samples came from the United States, Italy and Spain and covered acute and convalescent phases of COVID-19. The material from the prospective study consisted of cDNA or gDNA derived from T cells, B-cell-depleted T cells, or PBMCs. Deeply sampled blood TCRbeta repertoires from subjects exposed to, actively infected with, or recovered from COVID-19 were included in the dataset. The repertoires were made available in a free public database intended to serve as a resource for research on the immune response to SARS-CoV-2. Samples came from the ongoing ImmuneRACE study (first 160 participants) plus 1,254 subjects from 6 global collaborators. The sample metadata nearly always contained a de-identified subject ID, COVID-19 status, age in years and sex. Where available, HLA class I and class II types were obtained from metadata supplied by the sample provider rather than from assay-based typing.

Clipping removes 5 bases from V and 6 bases from J, with 6 as the unmatched junction base count. CDR1 LNHDA and CDR2 SQIVND are derived from the germline V gene (reference sequence). Its CDR3 holds 14 amino acids, cysteine through phenylalanine. Of all the DNA, just the CDR3 is kept, 42 bases in frame from base 1. Collaborating institutions collected whole blood in K2EDTA tubes following their own protocols. For TCRbeta analysis, collaborator samples were shipped as frozen whole blood, as isolated PBMCs, or as DNA extracted from either sample type. TCRbeta CDR3 regions were amplified from genomic DNA by means of the immunoSEQ Assay, a bias-controlled multiplex PCR. As for the original processing: Nucleated cell counts per sample were estimated from amplification of reference gene primers within the assay. Sequence reads were collapsed and filtered to measure the absolute abundance of every unique TCRbeta CDR3 rearrangement. Productive Simpson clonality was computed per sample as the square root of Simpson's diversity index over productive rearrangements. TCRdb holds this immuneACCESS table with in-frame rearrangements only. Some clones are missing; in checked studies, unresolved V genes explain under half, and the rest has no known cause. V, J and clone size are taken as reported in that table, and D and trimming were inferred from the DNA itself. Present in this sample are approximately 380,000 clones, about 85% of which were seen just once. About 3.6% of the sample rests with the top ten.

On this clone: This receptor's antigen is unknown. No clone much larger than this one lies a single base away; base qualities are absent.

The paper as a whole reports these results and caveats: Clinical and demographic metadata were provided uncurated, with the amount varying by source and participant.

This clonotype originated in a woman in her late teens or twenties with acute or convalescent COVID-19. Sequencing input: peripheral blood. This receptor chain uses TRBV19 and TRBJ2-2; TRBD1 lines up with 7 middle nucleotides. In nucleotide form, the sequence is TGTGCCAGTAGTCAAGACAGGGACGCCGGGGAGCTGTTTTTT. It translates as CASSQDRDAGELFF.